This entry is about one T cell receptor (beta chain). TCRdb independently ran MiXCR on the 5' RACE reads; one entry per CDR3 protein. The table has about 290,000 distinct CDR3 sequences, about 20% seen once. The data stem from a study of T-cell memory formation after mild COVID-19. Losses at the gene ends were 1 base for V and 5 bases for J; bases not matched to a gene: 7. This CDR3 has 16 residues. Germline V lookup: CDR1 LNHNV, CDR2 YYDKDF (reference sequence). The material sequenced was PBMCs or a T cell subset sorted from them (not recorded which). V usage is TRBV15 and J usage is TRBJ2-5; TRBD1 agrees at 10 bases. This receptor was obtained from a man between 18 and 35 years old who had mild COVID-19 (a few samples of this study predate the infection). Cell type and time point are not known. The chain's CDR3 is CATSRVTGGVYETQYF. The CDR3 nucleotides read TGTGCCACCAGCAGAGTGACAGGGGGCGTCTATGAGACCCAGTACTTC.